Reported below is one T cell receptor beta chain. No antigen is known for it. This sample is part of a study of blood T cells in healthy people across ages. Findings and caveats of the study: Long-lived donors exceeded aged donors in naive CD4+ cells and diversity.

Each sample gave at least 7 million isolated PBMCs. The V and J ends lost 3 bases and 8 bases, in that order; junction bases with no gene match: 3. The CDR3 runs 13 residues. Through a sample-barcoded 5' primer and a J-beta primer mix, a second PCR was run for 7 to 11 cycles. Samples each returned at least 3 million CDR3-containing paired-end reads. Using its own MiXCR run on the 5' RACE reads, TCRdb lists one record per CDR3 protein. The table lists roughly 410,000 distinct CDR3 sequences, more than 45% of them singletons. Sequenced input: blood. This sequence originates from a man in his fifties or sixties in good health. V is TRBV12-3 or TRBV12-4 and J is TRBJ2-1, with 8 positions matching TRBD2. The CDR3 coding sequence is TGTGCCAGCAGTTTCCGACTAGCGTATGAGCAGTTCTTC. Amino acids: CASSFRLAYEQFF.